This T cell receptor beta chain was identified in a study of CD8+ T cells in alopecia areata (dated 2018 in TCRdb). About the study as a whole: High-throughput TCRbeta sequencing was used to examine T cell clonal expansion in alopecia areata in both the C3H/HeJ mouse model and human patients. TCRbeta CDR3 regions were amplified by immunoSEQ multiplex PCR using 35 Vbeta forward and 13 Jbeta reverse primers. Scalp clonality was compared among normal scalp (n=4), patchy alopecia areata scalp (n=8), and alopecia totalis/universalis scalp (n=8). RNA was obtained with the PAXgene miRNA kit for fixed scalp, the miRNeasy kit for PBMCs, and the RNeasy kit for mouse skin. Scalp tissue and sorted CD4+ and CD8+ peripheral blood T cells from patchy and totalis/universalis alopecia areata patients and from healthy controls were covered by human TCRbeta sequencing.

Study-wide findings and limitations: Compared with mice, TCR sequences shared between patients were less clear, possibly partly because of HLA diversity across the patient population. Unlike mouse skin, where gammadelta T cells dominate, normal human skin contains resident alphabeta T cells that get sequenced too, which complicates analysis of the scalp TCR repertoire. Higher clonality and more expanded CD8+ clones were observed in lesional scalp than in normal scalp, particularly in alopecia totalis/universalis, a finding suggestive of antigenic drive.

After PBMCs were isolated by density centrifugation and stained for CD3, CD4 and CD8, a FACSAria was used to sort CD4+ and CD8+ T cells. Scalp biopsies and blood samples were provided by unaffected controls. The germline V gene provides CDR1 MGHRA and CDR2 YSYEKL. V is trimmed back by 4 bases and J by 5 bases, and the junction contains 13 bases that no gene match accounts for. Measured from the cysteine to the phenylalanine, the CDR3 is 17 residues long. The read is trimmed to its CDR3 DNA, 51 bases read in frame from base 1. Libraries came from the immunoSEQ multiplex PCR assay. To provide template for TCR sequencing, every sample had RNA extracted and reverse transcribed into cDNA. First-strand cDNA was synthesized with SuperScript III using a 2:1 mix of oligo-dT and random hexamers. A synthetic immune receptor repertoire was used to assess amplification bias, and residual bias was removed computationally. The original pipeline was this. After raw reads were preprocessed to remove errors, the CDR3 was defined following IMGT conventions as running from the conserved cysteine to phenylalanine. Clonality was computed by normalizing Shannon entropy by log2 of the number of productive unique TCRs and subtracting the result from 1. Whether each scalp clone was CD4 or CD8 was inferred by checking scalp TCRbeta sequences against the CD4 and CD8 repertoires from sorted blood. Imported from immuneACCESS, the table was reduced by TCRdb to in-frame sequences with V and J called. These copies leave out some clones; in studies compared against another copy, an unresolved V gene accounts for under half, and the cause of the remainder is not known. The V and J calls and clone size are taken from that table; D and trimming were inferred from the DNA. The table for this sample lists around 150,000 clones; less than 75% of them were counted only once. Jointly, the top ten make up 36% of the sample.

Turning to this clone: The antigen it binds to is not known. Base qualities are not provided; no much larger clone lies one nucleotide away.

This chain joins TRBV4-1 to TRBJ2-3, with TRBD2 identical over 9 junction bases. The sequencing input was CD8+ T cells sorted from blood. The origin of this receptor is a human donor in good health. The bases are TGCGCCAGCAGCCCCGGGGGTAGCGGGAGATTCAGAGATACGCAGTATTTT. Translated, it reads CASSPGGSGRFRDTQYF.